Following are 4 T cell receptor beta chains from one sample sequenced in a study of blood T cell repertoires in COVID-19. Repertoires were generated with immunoSEQ multiplex PCR, while TCRdb's copy carries only in-frame clones and drops some. The table records about 210,000 clones, around 82% of them present only once. The sample comprised peripheral blood. The origin of the receptors is a woman aged 35 to 49 with acute or convalescent COVID-19.

V is TRBV7-9 and J is TRBJ2-1, with D possibly matching TRBD2 (5 bases). The CDR3 is 16 amino acids. Trimming pared 1 base from V and 10 bases from J, leaving 20 bases between. Germline V gene sequence: CDR1 SEHNR, CDR2 FQNEAQ (reference sequence). CDR3 DNA sequence: TGTGCCAGCAGCTTAGTTGGGCCCACAGACCAGCGGGAGCAGTTCTTC. Protein product: CASSLVGPTDQREQFF. Complete variable domain (other parts from reference TRBV7-9 and TRBJ2-1): DTGVSQNPRHKITKRGQNVTFRCDPISEHNRLYWYRQTLGQGPEFLTYFQNEAQLEKSRLLSDRFSAERPKGSFSTLEIQRTEQGDSAMYLCASSLVGPTDQREQFFGPGTRLTVL.

The genes are TRBV7-2 and TRBJ2-2; D may be TRBD1 (6 bases). CDR3 size: 16 residues. V was trimmed by 0 bases and J by 6 bases, leaving 14 bases between them. Per the germline V gene, CDR1 is SGHTA and CDR2 is FQGNSA. The CDR3 DNA is TGTGCCAGCAGCTTAGCTACAGGGTATGGTGCCGGGGAGCTGTTTTTT. Residues: CASSLATGYGAGELFF.

The chain recombines TRBV7-6 with TRBJ2-1; 7 positions match TRBD2. V shed 0 bases, J shed 7 bases, and the junction held 9 bases outside the gene matches. Germline V gene lookup returns CDR1 SGHVS and CDR2 FNYEAQ. The CDR3 spans 16 residues. In DNA form, the CDR3 reads TGTGCCAGCAGCTTAGCCGGTCCGGGACTATCTAATGAGCAGTTCTTC. Protein product: CASSLAGPGLSNEQFF.

The rearrangement uses TRBV2 and TRBJ1-2; D unresolved. The CDR3 runs 12 residues. Germline CDR1 SNHLY, CDR2 FYNNEI. Deletions cut 3 bases from V and 4 bases from J, with 6 bases between. The CDR3 spells CASSERLYGYTF. The CDR3 DNA reads as TGTGCCAGCAGTGAGAGGCTCTATGGCTACACCTTC.